The 8 T cell receptor beta chains below were found in one sample sequenced in a study of T-cell reconstitution after alpha-beta-depleted transplantation in children. TCRbeta library construction was performed incorporating unique molecular identifiers. TCRdb re-called the PCR reads with MiXCR, one entry per CDR3 protein. The sample records 280,000 or so distinct CDR3 sequences, roughly 11% being singletons. The source material was peripheral blood, sampled 180 days after TCRalphabeta/CD19-depleted stem cell transplant. The receptor set was obtained from a male patient aged 2-9 years who had a stem cell transplant for chronic granulomatous disease, so the T cells may come from the graft donor.

This clonotype was detected many times. V and J are TRBV7-2 and TRBJ2-3, with D unclear. CDR3 length equals 15 residues. V was clipped by 5 bases and J by 0 bases, with 12 bases between them. The V gene's germline CDR1 is SGHTA and CDR2 FQGNSA. In nucleotides, the CDR3 is TGTGCCAGCAGCCTGGAACTTCTTAGCACAGATACGCAGTATTTT. It yields the protein CASSLELLSTDTQYF. Together with reference TRBV7-2 and TRBJ2-3, the CDR3 gives the full variable domain: GAGVSQSPSNKVTEKGKDVELRCDPISGHTALYWYRQSLGQGLEFLIYFQGNSAPDKSGLPSDRFSAERTGGSVSTLTIQRTQQEDSAVYLCASSLELLSTDTQYFGPGTRLTVL.

This clonotype showed up many times. The gene calls are TRBV12-3 or TRBV12-4 and TRBJ2-1; D is possibly TRBD2 (6 bases). The CDR3 extends over 17 amino acids. V lost 6 bases, J lost 4 bases, and 22 bases lay in between. CDR3 DNA sequence: TGTGCCAGCAGCTTTTCCACTCCGGGACTCGGATACAATGAGCAGTTCTTC. This codes for CASSFSTPGLGYNEQFF.

The chain has TRBV14 and TRBJ1-1; D call uncertain. The CDR3 spans 11 residues. The germline V gene has CDR1 SGHDN and CDR2 FVKESK. Trimming cost V 0 bases and J 13 bases, with 9 bases left between them. The CDR3 sequence: CASSQEGRLFF. The CDR3 nucleotides are TGTGCCAGCAGCCAAGAGGGCCGACTTTTCTTT.

This clonotype was detected only a few times. This chain connects TRBV4-1 to TRBJ2-2; 8 nucleotides agree with TRBD2. The V segment lost 1 base and the J segment 5 bases; nucleotides outside the gene matches: 3. The CDR3 extends over 15 amino acids. Germline V CDR1 and CDR2: MGHRA, YSYEKL. CDR3 loop: CASSQGGGITGELFF. CDR3 bases: TGCGCCAGCAGCCAAGGCGGGGGGATTACCGGGGAGCTGTTTTTT.

This clonotype has a count of ten or more. This chain links TRBV12-3 or TRBV12-4 with TRBJ2-5; TRBD2 agrees at 13 bases. J gave up 5 bases and V 5 bases, and 8 bases lay outside the gene matches. The CDR3 is made up of 16 amino acids. The CDR3 sequence: CASSLRLAGGGETQYF. In DNA form, the CDR3 reads TGTGCCAGCAGTCTGCGACTAGCGGGGGGTGGGGAGACCCAGTACTTC.

This clonotype came up many times. V is TRBV27 and J is TRBJ1-4; D is perhaps TRBD1 (5 bases). The length of the CDR3 is 12 residues. V lost 5 bases and J 14 bases, leaving 15 bases between the germline ends. Germline values: CDR1 MNHEY, CDR2 SMNVEV (reference sequence). The chain's CDR3 is CASSQAGSRLFF. CDR3 coding DNA: TGTGCCAGCAGTCAAGCAGGGTCGCGGCTGTTTTTT.

This clonotype was counted many times. The gene calls are TRBV10-1 and TRBJ2-1, with D perhaps TRBD2 (5 bases). This CDR3 is 14 amino acids long. V shed 4 bases and J shed 7 bases, with 14 bases lying between them. CDR1 WNHNN and CDR2 SYGVQD come from the germline V gene (reference sequence). CDR3 in DNA: TGCGCCAGCAGTGCTAGAGGGAGTTTGAATGAGCAGTTCTTC. It is translated as CASSARGSLNEQFF.

This clonotype showed up just a few times. The J gene is TRBJ2-1, the V gene TRBV20-1; 9 bases map to TRBD2. CDR3 length: 15 amino acids. V lost 3 bases and J lost 6; bases outside the gene matches: 9. The germline CDR1 and CDR2 sequences are DFQATT and SNEGSKA (reference sequence). DNA for the CDR3: TGCAGTGCTAGGGCGGGGGGGGGTGAGGGCAATGAGCAGTTCTTC. Translation: CSARAGGGEGNEQFF.